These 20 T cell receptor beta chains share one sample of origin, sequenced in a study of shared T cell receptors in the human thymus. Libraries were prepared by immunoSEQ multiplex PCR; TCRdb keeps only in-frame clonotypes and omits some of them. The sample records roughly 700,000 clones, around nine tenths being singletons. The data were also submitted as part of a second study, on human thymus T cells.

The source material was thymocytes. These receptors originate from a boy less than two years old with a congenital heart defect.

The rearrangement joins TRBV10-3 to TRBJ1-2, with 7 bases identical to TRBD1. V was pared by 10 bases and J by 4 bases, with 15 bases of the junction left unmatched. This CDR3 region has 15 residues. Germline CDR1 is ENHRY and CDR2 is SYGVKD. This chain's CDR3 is CATTPDRLSSYGYTF. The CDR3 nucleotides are TGTGCCACTACCCCGGACAGGTTGTCCTCCTATGGCTACACCTTC.

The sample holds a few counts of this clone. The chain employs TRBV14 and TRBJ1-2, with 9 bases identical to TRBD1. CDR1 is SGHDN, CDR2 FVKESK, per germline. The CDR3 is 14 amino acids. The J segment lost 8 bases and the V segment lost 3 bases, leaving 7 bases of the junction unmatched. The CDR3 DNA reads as TGTGCCAGCAGCCAGATACAGGGGGCGGAAGGCTACACCTTC. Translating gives CASSQIQGAEGYTF. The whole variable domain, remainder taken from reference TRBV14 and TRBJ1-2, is EAGVTQFPSHSVIEKGQTVTLRCDPISGHDNLYWYRRVMGKEIKFLLHFVKESKQDESGMPNNRFLAERTGGTYSTLKVQPAELEDSGVYFCASSQIQGAEGYTFGSGTRLTVV.

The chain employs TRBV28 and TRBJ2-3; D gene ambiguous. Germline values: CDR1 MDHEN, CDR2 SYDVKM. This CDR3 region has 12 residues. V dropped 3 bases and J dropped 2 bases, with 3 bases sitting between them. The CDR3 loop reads CASSFSTDTQYF. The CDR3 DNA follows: TGTGCCAGCAGTTTCTCCACAGATACGCAGTATTTT.

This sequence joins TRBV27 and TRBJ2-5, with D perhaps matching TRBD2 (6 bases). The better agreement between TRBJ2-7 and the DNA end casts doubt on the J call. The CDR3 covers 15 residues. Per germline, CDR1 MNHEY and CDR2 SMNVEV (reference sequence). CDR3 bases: TGTGCCAGCAGTCTCAGACGGGAGAGAGAGTACGAGCAGTACTTC. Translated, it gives CASSLRREREYEQYF.

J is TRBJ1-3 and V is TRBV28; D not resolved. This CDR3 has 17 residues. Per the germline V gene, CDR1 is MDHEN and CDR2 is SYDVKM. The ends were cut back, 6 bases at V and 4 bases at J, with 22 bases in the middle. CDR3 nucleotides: TGTGCCAGCAGAACCATCACCGCGGGGAATTCGGGAAACACCATATATTTT. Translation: CASRTITAGNSGNTIYF.

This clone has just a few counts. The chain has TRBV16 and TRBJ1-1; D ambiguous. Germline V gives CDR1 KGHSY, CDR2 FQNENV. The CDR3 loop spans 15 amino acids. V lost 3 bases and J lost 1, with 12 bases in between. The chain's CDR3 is CASSHPRPRNTEAFF. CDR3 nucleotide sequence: TGTGCCAGCAGCCATCCGAGGCCCAGGAACACTGAAGCTTTCTTT.

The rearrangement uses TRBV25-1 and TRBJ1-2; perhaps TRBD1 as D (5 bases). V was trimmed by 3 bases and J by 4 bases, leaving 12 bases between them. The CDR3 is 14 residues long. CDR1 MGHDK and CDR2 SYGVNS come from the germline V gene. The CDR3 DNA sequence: TGTGCCAGCAGTGATCCCCAGGGTTTCTATGGCTACACCTTC. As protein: CASSDPQGFYGYTF.

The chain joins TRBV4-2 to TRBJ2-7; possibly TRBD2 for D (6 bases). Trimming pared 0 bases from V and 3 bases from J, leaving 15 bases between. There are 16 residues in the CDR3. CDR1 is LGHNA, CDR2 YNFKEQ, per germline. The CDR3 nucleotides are TGTGCCAGCAGCCAAGAGTCGGAGGGAGCGGGCTACGAGCAGTACTTC. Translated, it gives CASSQESEGAGYEQYF.

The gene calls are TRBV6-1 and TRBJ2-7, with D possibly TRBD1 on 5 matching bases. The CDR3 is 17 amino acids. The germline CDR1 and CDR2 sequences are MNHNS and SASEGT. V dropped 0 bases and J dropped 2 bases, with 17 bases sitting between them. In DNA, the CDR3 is TGTGCCAGCAGTGAAGCGCTTCAGGGCTACCCGCCCTACGAGCAGTACTTC. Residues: CASSEALQGYPPYEQYF.

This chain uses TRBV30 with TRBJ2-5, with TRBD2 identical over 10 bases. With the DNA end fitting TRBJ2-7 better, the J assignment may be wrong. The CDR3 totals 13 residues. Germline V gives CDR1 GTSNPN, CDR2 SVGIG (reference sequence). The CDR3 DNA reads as TGTGCCTGGAGGTCTAGCGGGAGTTACGAGCAGTACTTC. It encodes CAWRSSGSYEQYF.

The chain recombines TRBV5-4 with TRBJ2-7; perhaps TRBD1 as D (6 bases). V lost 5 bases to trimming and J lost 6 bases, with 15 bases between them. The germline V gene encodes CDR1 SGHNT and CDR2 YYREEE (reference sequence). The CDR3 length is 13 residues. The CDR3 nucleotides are TGTGCCAGCAGTCCTGCGCAGGGGACCGAGCAGTACTTC. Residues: CASSPAQGTEQYF.

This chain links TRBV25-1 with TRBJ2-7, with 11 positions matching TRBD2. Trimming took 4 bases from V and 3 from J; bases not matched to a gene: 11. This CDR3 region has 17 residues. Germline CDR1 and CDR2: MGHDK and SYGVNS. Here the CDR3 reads CASSASLAGGPHYEQYF. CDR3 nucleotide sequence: TGTGCCAGCAGTGCAAGCTTAGCGGGAGGGCCCCACTACGAGCAGTACTTC.

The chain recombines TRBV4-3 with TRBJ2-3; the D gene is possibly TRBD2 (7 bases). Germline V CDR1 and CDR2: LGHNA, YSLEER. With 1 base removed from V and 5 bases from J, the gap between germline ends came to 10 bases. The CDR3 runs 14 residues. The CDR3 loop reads CASSQARGQDTQYF. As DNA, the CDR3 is TGCGCCAGCAGCCAAGCGCGGGGGCAAGATACGCAGTATTTT.

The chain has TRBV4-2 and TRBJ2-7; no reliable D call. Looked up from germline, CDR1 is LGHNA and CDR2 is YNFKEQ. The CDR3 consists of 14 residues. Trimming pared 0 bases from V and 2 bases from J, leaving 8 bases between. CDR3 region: CASSQDSDPYEQYF. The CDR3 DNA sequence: TGTGCCAGCAGCCAAGATAGTGATCCCTACGAGCAGTACTTC.

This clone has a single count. DNA of the CDR3: TGTGCCAGTAGCCCCCTGGGCAGGCCCTACGAGCAGTACTTC. Protein sequence: CASSPLGRPYEQYF. The V and J genes are TRBV19 and TRBJ2-7; D gene uncertain. Germline CDR1 LNHDA, CDR2 SQIVND (reference sequence). V lost 6 bases, J lost 2 bases, and 14 bases lay in between. The length of the CDR3 is 14 residues.

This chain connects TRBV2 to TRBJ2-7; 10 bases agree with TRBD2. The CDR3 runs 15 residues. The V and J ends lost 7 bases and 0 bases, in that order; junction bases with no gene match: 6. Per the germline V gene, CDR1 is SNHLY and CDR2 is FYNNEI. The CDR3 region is CASIRLAGVSYEQYF. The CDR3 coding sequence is TGTGCCAGCATCCGACTAGCGGGTGTCTCCTACGAGCAGTACTTC.

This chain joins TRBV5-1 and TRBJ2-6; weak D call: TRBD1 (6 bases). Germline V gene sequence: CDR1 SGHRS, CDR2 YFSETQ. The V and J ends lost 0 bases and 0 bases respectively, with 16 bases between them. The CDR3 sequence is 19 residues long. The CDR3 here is CASSLVGTSTSSGANVLTF. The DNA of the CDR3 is TGCGCCAGCAGCTTGGTTGGGACATCAACCAGCTCTGGGGCCAACGTCCTGACTTTC.

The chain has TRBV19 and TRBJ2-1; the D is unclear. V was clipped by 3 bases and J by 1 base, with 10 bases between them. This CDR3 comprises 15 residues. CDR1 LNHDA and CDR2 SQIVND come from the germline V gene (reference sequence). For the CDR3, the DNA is TGTGCCAGTAGTATGGGCCAGTTATCCTACAATGAGCAGTTCTTC. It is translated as CASSMGQLSYNEQFF.

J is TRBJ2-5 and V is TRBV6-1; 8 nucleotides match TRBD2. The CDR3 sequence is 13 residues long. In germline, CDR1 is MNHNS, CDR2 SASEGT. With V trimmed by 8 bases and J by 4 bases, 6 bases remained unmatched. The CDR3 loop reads CASPGGVGETQYF. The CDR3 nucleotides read TGTGCCAGCCCCGGGGGGGTCGGAGAGACCCAGTACTTC.

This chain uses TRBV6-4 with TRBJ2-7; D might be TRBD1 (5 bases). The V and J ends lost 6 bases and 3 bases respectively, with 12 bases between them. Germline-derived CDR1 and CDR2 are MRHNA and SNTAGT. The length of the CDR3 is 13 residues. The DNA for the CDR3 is TGTGCCAGCAGGCCCCCCAGGGTCTACGAGCAGTACTTC. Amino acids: CASRPPRVYEQYF.